Shown below are 16 T cell receptor beta chains from a single sample sequenced in a study of blood T cell repertoires in COVID-19. Repertoires were generated with immunoSEQ multiplex PCR, while TCRdb's copy carries only in-frame clones and drops some. The profile shows 200,000 to 250,000 clones, roughly 82% of them singletons. What was sequenced was peripheral blood. All receptors come from a woman in her 40s who had recovered from COVID-19.

This clone was counted a single time. V and J are TRBV5-6 and TRBJ1-5; D may be TRBD1 (5 bases). The CDR3 loop spans 15 amino acids. Germline CDR1 and CDR2: SGHDT and YYEEEE. V shed 0 bases and J shed 7 bases, with 14 bases lying between them. CDR3 sequence: CASSLADGGTQPQHF. The CDR3 DNA is TGTGCCAGCAGCTTGGCCGATGGAGGGACCCAGCCCCAGCATTTT.

The chain combines TRBV4-3 with TRBJ1-4; 8 bases agree with TRBD1. Germline CDR1 is LGHNA and CDR2 is YSLEER. This CDR3 contains 16 residues. V was clipped by 3 bases and J by 6 bases; unmatched bases: 9. CDR3 nucleotides: TGCGCCAGCAGCCACTCAAGGACAGGGAGGGATGAAAAACTGTTTTTT. Its translation is CASSHSRTGRDEKLFF.

The chain employs TRBV11-1 and TRBJ2-1; D is ambiguous. The CDR3 consists of 12 residues. The germline gives CDR1 SGHAT, CDR2 FQDESV (reference sequence). The germline V and J ends were trimmed by 6 bases and 6 bases, with 9 bases remaining between them. CDR3 sequence reads: CASRFYGNEQFF. In nucleotides, the CDR3 is TGTGCCAGCAGATTCTATGGCAATGAGCAGTTCTTC.

V and J are TRBV7-9 and TRBJ2-5; D is ambiguous. Germline CDR1 and CDR2: SEHNR and FQNEAQ (reference sequence). The V gene lost 5 bases and the J gene lost 4 bases, with 14 bases spanning the gap. This CDR3 has 14 residues. The chain's CDR3 is CASSLRVAIETQYF. DNA for the CDR3: TGTGCCAGCAGCCTTCGGGTTGCCATAGAGACCCAGTACTTC. Together with reference TRBV7-9 and TRBJ2-5, the CDR3 gives the full variable domain: DTGVSQNPRHKITKRGQNVTFRCDPISEHNRLYWYRQTLGQGPEFLTYFQNEAQLEKSRLLSDRFSAERPKGSFSTLEIQRTEQGDSAMYLCASSLRVAIETQYFGPGTRLLVL.

The rearrangement uses TRBV7-8 and TRBJ2-7, with TRBD1 identical over 11 bases. The CDR3 totals 15 residues. Germline V gene sequence: CDR1 SGHVS, CDR2 FQNEAQ. V lost 5 bases to trimming and J lost 3 bases; unmatched junction nucleotides: 6. The CDR3, as DNA: TGTGCCAGCAGCAAAGGGGACAGGGGGGACTACGAGCAGTACTTC. Amino acid sequence: CASSKGDRGDYEQYF.

The rearrangement uses TRBV9 and TRBJ2-3, with 9 bases lining up with TRBD2. This CDR3 contains 15 residues. V was clipped by 6 bases and J by 0 bases; unmatched bases: 5. Germline assignment: CDR1 SGDLS and CDR2 YYNGEE. CDR3 region: CASNRLAESTDTQYF. For the CDR3, the DNA is TGTGCCAGCAACAGACTAGCGGAGAGCACAGATACGCAGTATTTT. Full variable domain (remainder filled in from reference TRBV9 and TRBJ2-3): DSGVTQTPKHLITATGQRVTLRCSPRSGDLSVYWYQQSLDQGLQFLIQYYNGEERAKGNILERFSAQQFPDLHSELNLSSLELGDSALYFCASNRLAESTDTQYFGPGTRLTVL.

The CDR3 coding sequence is TGTGCCAGCAGCGTGGGACAGGGAGATAACTATGGCTACACCTTC. This gives the protein CASSVGQGDNYGYTF. The chain is built from TRBV7-2 and TRBJ1-2, with 9 bases that match TRBD1. This CDR3 spans 15 amino acids. The ends lost 5 bases at V and 1 base at J; junction bases unmatched: 5. Germline values: CDR1 SGHTA, CDR2 FQGNSA.

This chain uses TRBV5-5 with TRBJ2-3; D perhaps matches TRBD2 (5 bases). This CDR3 contains 13 residues. The V gene lost 2 bases and the J gene lost 3 bases, with 7 bases spanning the gap. CDR1 and CDR2 from the germline V gene are SGHKS and YYEKEE (reference sequence). The CDR3 sequence is CASSFEGTDTQYF. For the CDR3, the DNA is TGTGCCAGCAGCTTCGAGGGAACAGATACGCAGTATTTT.

The rearrangement uses TRBV6-5 and TRBJ1-1; TRBD1 matches 7 bases. The ends lost 1 base at V and 4 bases at J; junction bases unmatched: 6. This CDR3 is 15 amino acids long. CDR1 MNHEY and CDR2 SVGAGI come from the germline V gene. The CDR3 DNA sequence: TGTGCCAGCAGTTACTTCCCAGGGGGGAGCACTGAAGCTTTCTTT. Residues: CASSYFPGGSTEAFF.

V and J are TRBV7-3 and TRBJ2-2; a possible D gene is TRBD1 (5 bases). Looked up from germline, CDR1 is SGHTA and CDR2 is FQGTGA. The CDR3 is made up of 14 amino acids. Trimming took 5 bases from V and 10 from J, leaving 17 bases between them. Here the CDR3 DNA reads TGTGCCAGCAGCAAGGACGCAGGGTTTCAGGAGCTGTTTTTT. It encodes CASSKDAGFQELFF.

This chain uses TRBV4-1 with TRBJ2-5; TRBD2 agrees at 7 bases. CDR1 and CDR2 (germline): MGHRA, YSYEKL. There are 16 residues in the CDR3. The V and J ends lost 1 base and 5 bases, in that order; junction bases with no gene match: 10. This CDR3 is CASSQGRTSEAETQYF. The CDR3 bases are TGCGCCAGCAGCCAAGGGAGGACTAGTGAGGCGGAGACCCAGTACTTC.

The V call is TRBV6-2 or TRBV6-3, the J call TRBJ2-7; 7 nucleotides agree with TRBD1. Germline lookup yields CDR1 MNHEY and CDR2 SVGEGT. The CDR3 is 14 amino acids. J lost 2 bases, V lost 2 bases, and 3 bases had no gene match. CDR3: CASSYQGTAYEQYF. Here the CDR3 DNA reads TGTGCCAGCAGTTACCAGGGGACAGCCTACGAGCAGTACTTC.

The chain recombines TRBV29-1 with TRBJ1-1; TRBD1 aligns across 8 bases. Germline lookup yields CDR1 SQVTM and CDR2 ANQGSEA. The CDR3 spans 11 residues. The trim removed 5 bases at V and 5 bases at J, leaving 1 base unmatched. CDR3 nucleotide sequence: TGCAGCGTTTGGACAGGGACTGAAGCTTTCTTT. This gives the protein CSVWTGTEAFF.

The chain is built from TRBV3-1 (or the pseudogene TRBV3-2) and TRBJ2-3; tentatively, D is TRBD2 (5 bases). Trimming took off 0 bases at V and 3 bases at J, with 10 bases between the two ends. This CDR3 is 15 amino acids long. CDR1 and CDR2 from the germline V gene are LGHDT and YNNKEL (reference sequence). The CDR3, as DNA: TGTGCCAGCAGCCAAGAGGACTGGAAGACAGATACGCAGTATTTT. It yields the protein CASSQEDWKTDTQYF.

Turning to this clone: The same CDR3 can be traced to other DNA sequences in this sample. The chain has TRBV2 and TRBJ2-5; no definite D call. V was trimmed by 4 bases and J by 5 bases, leaving 5 bases between them. CDR3 length: 11 residues. Germline CDR1 reads SNHLY; CDR2 reads FYNNEI. The CDR3 loop is CASSGEETQYF. The CDR3 DNA reads as TGTGCCAGCAGTGGAGAGGAGACCCAGTACTTC.

The rearrangement links TRBV7-2 to TRBJ1-2; no clear D gene. Trimming shortened V by 3 bases and J by 8 bases, and 19 bases separated the two germline ends. The V gene's germline CDR1 is SGHTA and CDR2 FQGNSA. This CDR3 has 15 amino acids. CDR3 loop: CASSFSGSGVRGYTF. The CDR3, as DNA: TGTGCCAGCAGCTTCTCGGGATCCGGGGTTAGGGGCTACACCTTC. Filled out from reference TRBV7-2 and TRBJ1-2, the complete variable domain reads GAGVSQSPSNKVTEKGKDVELRCDPISGHTALYWYRQSLGQGLEFLIYFQGNSAPDKSGLPSDRFSAERTGGSVSTLTIQRTQQEDSAVYLCASSFSGSGVRGYTFGSGTRLTVV.